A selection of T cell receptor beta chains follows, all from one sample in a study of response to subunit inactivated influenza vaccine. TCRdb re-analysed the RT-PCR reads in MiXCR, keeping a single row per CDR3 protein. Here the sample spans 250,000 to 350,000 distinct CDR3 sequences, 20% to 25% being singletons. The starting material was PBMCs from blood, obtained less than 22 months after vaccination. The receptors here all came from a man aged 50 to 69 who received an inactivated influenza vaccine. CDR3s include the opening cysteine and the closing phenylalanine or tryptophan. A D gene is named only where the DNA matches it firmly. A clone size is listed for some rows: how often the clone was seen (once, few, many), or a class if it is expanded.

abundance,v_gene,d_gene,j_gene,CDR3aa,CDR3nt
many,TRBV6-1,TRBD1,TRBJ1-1,CASTRTGGITEAFF,TGTGCCAGCACCAGGACAGGGGGGATCACTGAAGCTTTCTTT
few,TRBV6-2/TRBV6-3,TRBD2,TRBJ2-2,CASNPAKAGGRNTGELFF,TGTGCCAGCAATCCTGCTAAAGCGGGGGGCCGGAACACCGGGGAGCTGTTTTTT
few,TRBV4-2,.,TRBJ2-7,CASSQAMGQDEQYF,TGTGCCAGCAGCCAGGCCATGGGACAAGACGAGCAGTACTTC
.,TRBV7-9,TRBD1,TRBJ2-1,CASSLWDSYNEQFF,TGTGCCAGCAGCTTGTGGGACAGCTACAATGAGCAGTTCTTC
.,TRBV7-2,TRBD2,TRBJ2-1,CASSLRGRAGHNEQFF,TGTGCCAGCAGCTTACGCGGGAGGGCGGGACACAATGAGCAGTTCTTC
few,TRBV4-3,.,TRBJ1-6,CASSQDFPGHLNSPLHF,TGCGCCAGCAGCCAAGATTTTCCGGGACACCTTAATTCACCCCTCCACTTT
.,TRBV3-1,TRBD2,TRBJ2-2,CASSQVGLAVTGELFF,TGTGCCAGCAGCCAAGTCGGACTAGCGGTTACCGGGGAGCTGTTTTTT
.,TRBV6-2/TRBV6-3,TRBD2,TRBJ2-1,CASMGAGGVEQFF,TGTGCCAGCATGGGGGCGGGAGGAGTTGAGCAGTTCTTC
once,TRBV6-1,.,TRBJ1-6,CASSPHYNSPLLF,TGTGCCAGCAGCCCTCACTATAATTCACCCCTCCTCTTT
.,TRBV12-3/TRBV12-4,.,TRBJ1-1,CASSSQNEAFF,TGTGCCAGCAGTTCCCAGAATGAAGCTTTCTTT
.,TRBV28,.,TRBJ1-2,CASKSQPLDYGYTF,TGTGCCAGCAAGTCTCAGCCACTAGACTATGGCTACACCTTC
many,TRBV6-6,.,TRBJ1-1,CASSYFGSGNTEAFF,TGTGCCAGCAGTTACTTCGGGTCGGGGAACACTGAAGCTTTCTTT
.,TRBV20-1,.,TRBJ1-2,CSARGPNYGYTF,TGCAGTGCTAGGGGGCCTAACTATGGCTACACCTTC
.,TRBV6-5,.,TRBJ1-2,CASSYPDRNGYTF,TGTGCCAGCAGTTACCCGGACAGAAATGGCTACACCTTC
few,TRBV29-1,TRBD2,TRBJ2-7,CSGRTSGNEQYF,TGCAGCGGAAGGACTAGCGGGAACGAGCAGTACTTC
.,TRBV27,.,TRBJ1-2,CASSLSNMGDYGYTF,TGTGCCAGCAGTTTATCGAATATGGGGGACTATGGCTACACCTTC
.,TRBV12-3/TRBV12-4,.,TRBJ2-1,CASSLARYYRALHSYNEQFF,TGTGCCAGCAGTTTAGCAAGATACTACCGCGCACTTCACTCCTACAATGAGCAGTTCTTC
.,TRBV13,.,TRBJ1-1,CASSLTPGSTEAFF,TGTGCCAGCAGCTTAACCCCAGGGTCCACTGAAGCTTTCTTT
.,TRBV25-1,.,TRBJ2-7,CASSAWWQSYEQYF,TGTGCCAGCAGTGCATGGTGGCAGTCCTACGAGCAGTACTTC
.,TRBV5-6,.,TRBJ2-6,CASSLLGSGANVLTF,TGTGCCAGCAGCTTGTTGGGTTCTGGGGCCAACGTCCTGACTTTC
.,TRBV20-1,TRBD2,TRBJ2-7,CSASDSGRIYEQYF,TGCAGTGCTTCGGACAGCGGGAGAATCTACGAGCAGTACTTC
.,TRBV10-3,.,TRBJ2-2,CAIGGKNTGELFF,TGTGCCATCGGCGGAAAGAACACCGGGGAGCTGTTTTTT
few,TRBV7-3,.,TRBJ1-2,CASSFGEGQLYGYTF,TGTGCCAGCAGCTTTGGGGAAGGACAACTCTATGGCTACACCTTC
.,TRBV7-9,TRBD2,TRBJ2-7,CASSHTSGETYEQYF,TGTGCCAGCAGCCATACTAGCGGGGAGACCTACGAGCAGTACTTC
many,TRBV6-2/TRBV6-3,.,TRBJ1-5,CASSYLSQPQHF,TGTGCCAGCAGTTACTTGAGTCAGCCCCAGCATTTT
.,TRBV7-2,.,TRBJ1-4,CASSSQVATNEKLFF,TGTGCCAGCAGCTCCCAAGTTGCAACTAATGAAAAACTGTTTTTT
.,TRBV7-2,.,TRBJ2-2,CASRAPGLATAGELFF,TGTGCCAGCAGAGCGCCGGGACTCGCGACAGCCGGGGAGCTGTTTTTT